This TCR beta chain was captured in a study of beta chain features in type 1 diabetes. Findings of the study overall: More deletions and fewer insertions at VDJ junctions were seen in type 1 diabetes patients. All four CD4+ subsets of Type 1 diabetes patients contained TCRB CDR3s that were moderately but significantly shorter. Patients and controls would share equally any PCR tilt toward shorter templates. Cells carrying high TCR expression could end up over-represented when cDNA is sequenced.

Investigators reverse transcribed all isolated RNA, so they sequenced expressed TCRB transcripts. The repertoire was sequenced with immunoSEQ multiplex PCR; TCRdb's copy has only in-frame clones and lacks some. The sample contains 160,000 or so clones, 6.5% to 8.5% of which appear only once. This clone was seen a handful of times. Its antigen is still unknown. CDR3 length: 12 amino acids. V was clipped by 4 bases and J by 4 bases, with 5 bases between them. CDR1 is ENHRY, CDR2 SYGVKD, per germline. Blood was drawn once from each donor into heparinised tubes. The draws averaged about 120 mL. This rearrangement joins TRBV10-3 to TRBJ2-1, with D hard to call. The source material was central memory CD4+ T cells from blood. This receptor was identified in a woman younger than 35 with type 1 diabetes. CDR3 in DNA: TGTGCCATCAGTGCCCAGTACAATGAGCAGTTCTTC. It translates to CAISAQYNEQFF.